This entry lists 10 T cell receptor beta chains sequenced from one sample in a study of T-cell memory formation after mild COVID-19. From the 5' RACE reads, TCRdb called clonotypes with MiXCR, one entry per CDR3 protein. The sample records 400,000 to 450,000 distinct CDR3 sequences, roughly 18% being singletons. Specimen: PBMCs or a T cell subset sorted from them (not recorded which). Receptors originate from a man aged 18 to 29 who had mild COVID-19 (a few samples of this study predate the infection). Cell type and time point are not known.

This clonotype appeared a few times. The chain joins TRBV19 to TRBJ2-3; D ambiguous. From germline, CDR1 is LNHDA and CDR2 SQIVND (reference sequence). CDR3 size: 14 residues. The germline V and J ends were trimmed by 3 bases and 3 bases, with 10 bases remaining between them. CDR3 loop: CASSMASWTDTQYF. The CDR3 region has the DNA TGTGCCAGTAGTATGGCCTCGTGGACAGATACGCAGTATTTT.

This clonotype was picked up a small number of times. This chain uses TRBV9 with TRBJ1-4, with D perhaps matching TRBD1 (5 bases). Trimming took 2 bases from V and 5 from J, leaving 10 bases between them. The CDR3 totals 14 residues. Per the germline V gene, CDR1 is SGDLS and CDR2 is YYNGEE. CDR3 loop: CASSVETENEKLFF. CDR3 bases: TGTGCCAGCAGCGTGGAGACAGAGAATGAAAAACTGTTTTTT.

This clonotype was recorded a few times. The CDR3 nucleotides are TGTGCCAGCAGCCTAGGGGGGGGCGGCGGCTACACCTTC. Protein: CASSLGGGGGYTF. The chain has TRBV6-5 and TRBJ1-2; D is possibly TRBD1 (6 bases). Trimming shortened V by 6 bases and J by 8 bases, and 16 bases separated the two germline ends. In germline, CDR1 is MNHEY, CDR2 SVGAGI. The CDR3 is 13 residues long.

This chain connects TRBV7-6 to TRBJ1-1, with unresolved D. Trimming left V 1 base short and J 6 bases short, with 12 bases between. Germline-derived CDR1 and CDR2 are SGHVS and FNYEAQ. The CDR3 runs to 14 residues. DNA of the CDR3: TGTGCCAGCAGCTTAGGGCGTATGGGTCCTGAAGCTTTCTTT. This sequence encodes CASSLGRMGPEAFF.

The rearrangement links TRBV25-1 to TRBJ2-3; the D is unclear. Per the germline V gene, CDR1 is MGHDK and CDR2 is SYGVNS. The CDR3 contains 13 residues. The V gene lost 5 bases and the J gene lost 6 bases, with 12 bases spanning the gap. CDR3 nucleotides: TGTGCCAGCAGTTCTCAGGCGAGGGATACGCAGTATTTT. This encodes CASSSQARDTQYF.

The chain uses TRBV6-5 and TRBJ1-2; no reliable D call. This CDR3 is built from 14 residues. The V gene's germline CDR1 is MNHEY and CDR2 SVGAGI. The V and J ends lost 0 bases and 2 bases respectively, with 7 bases between them. CDR3 loop: CASSYSSHNYGYTF. The CDR3 region has the DNA TGTGCCAGCAGTTACTCGTCACACAACTATGGCTACACCTTC.

The chain recombines TRBV5-1 with TRBJ1-1; D gene unclear. The V gene's germline CDR1 is SGHRS and CDR2 YFSETQ. The CDR3 runs 16 residues. The germline V and J ends were trimmed by 2 bases and 1 base, with 15 bases remaining between them. CDR3 bases: TGCGCCAGCAGCTTTCACCTGACGGGAACGAACACTGAAGCTTTCTTT. Amino acids: CASSFHLTGTNTEAFF.

The chain couples TRBV9 to TRBJ2-1; 13 nucleotides line up with TRBD2. CDR3 length equals 17 residues. V shed 6 bases, J shed 2 bases, and the junction held 8 bases outside the gene matches. In germline, CDR1 is SGDLS, CDR2 YYNGEE. This chain's CDR3 is CASNETLAGGPYNEQFF. Here the CDR3 DNA reads TGTGCCAGCAACGAGACACTAGCGGGGGGGCCCTACAATGAGCAGTTCTTC.

This clonotype has a count of ten or more. The CDR3 reads CASSQDFETQYF. DNA of the CDR3: TGTGCCAGCAGCCAAGACTTCGAGACCCAGTACTTC. The chain carries TRBV3-1 and TRBJ2-5, with D unresolved. V dropped 0 bases and J dropped 5 bases, with 4 bases sitting between them. CDR1 is LGHDT and CDR2 is YNNKEL in the germline V gene (reference sequence). CDR3 length equals 12 residues.

The chain uses TRBV7-2 and TRBJ2-4; the match to TRBD1 covers 9 bases. In germline, CDR1 is SGHTA, CDR2 FQGNSA. The trim removed 5 bases at V and 7 bases at J, leaving 6 bases unmatched. The CDR3 is 14 amino acids. DNA of the CDR3: TGTGCCAGCAGCCCGTACAGGGGGCTGAACATTCAGTACTTC. The encoded protein is CASSPYRGLNIQYF.